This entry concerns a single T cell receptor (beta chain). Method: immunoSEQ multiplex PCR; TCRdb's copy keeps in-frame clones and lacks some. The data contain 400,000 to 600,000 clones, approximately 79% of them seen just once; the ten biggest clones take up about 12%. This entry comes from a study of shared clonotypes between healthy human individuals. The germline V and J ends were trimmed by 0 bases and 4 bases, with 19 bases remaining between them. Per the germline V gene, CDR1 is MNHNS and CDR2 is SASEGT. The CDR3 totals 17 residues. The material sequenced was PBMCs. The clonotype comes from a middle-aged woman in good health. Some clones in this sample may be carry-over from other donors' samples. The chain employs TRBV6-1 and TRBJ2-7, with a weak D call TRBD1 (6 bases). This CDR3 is CASSEAGSGTIFYEQYF. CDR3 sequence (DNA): TGTGCCAGCAGTGAAGCTGGATCCGGGACAATTTTTTACGAGCAGTACTTC.